This TCR beta chain originates from a study of human T cells and chemical hapten exposure. This CDR3 has 15 residues. The germline gives CDR1 SGHTA, CDR2 FQGNSA. V was trimmed by 5 bases and J by 6 bases, leaving 20 bases between them. Each cDNA molecule in the library carried unique molecular identifiers. TCRdb reprocessed the RACE reads via MiXCR and lists one record per CDR3 protein. The repertoire has some 79,000 distinct CDR3 sequences, 10% to 12% of them found once; the top ten carry about 4%. General study results and limits: Large CDR3 similarity clusters arose significantly more often from expanded TCRs than from controls. DPC sensitization produced no change in TCRs with frequency above 1 in 1000.

A note on this clonotype: Its cognate antigen is unknown.

Sample time point: patch test 3, about 24 weeks after DPC sensitization. The treatment is: therapeutic diphenylcyclopropenone sensitization with weekly scalp DPC. Sequencing used whole blood, obtained in connection with sensitization to the hapten diphenylcyclopropenone (DPC). This TCR derives from a woman aged 45-65 years with alopecia areata. Some clones in this sample may be carry-over from other donors' samples. The chain combines TRBV7-2 with TRBJ2-7; maybe TRBD2 (7 bases). CDR3 nucleotides: TGTGCCAGCAGCCTCGACAGGAGGTCGGGGGGCGAGCAGTACTTC. Its translation: CASSLDRRSGGEQYF.